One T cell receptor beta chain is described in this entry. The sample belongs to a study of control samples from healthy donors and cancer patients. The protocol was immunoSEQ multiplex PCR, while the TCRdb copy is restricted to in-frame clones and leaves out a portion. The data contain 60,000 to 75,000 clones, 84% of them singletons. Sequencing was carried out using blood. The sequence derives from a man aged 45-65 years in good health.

The CDR3 nucleotides read TGTGCCAGCAGCTTGACTAGCGGCTATCACAATGAGCAGTTCTTC. It is translated as CASSLTSGYHNEQFF. V and J are TRBV7-3 and TRBJ2-1; 9 bases line up with TRBD2. Per the germline V gene, CDR1 is SGHTA and CDR2 is FQGTGA. J was trimmed by 5 bases and V by 3 bases; bases with no gene match: 5. There are 15 residues in the CDR3.